The present entry profiles one TCR beta chain with its context. The entry originates in a study of blood T cell repertoires in COVID-19. The method was immunoSEQ multiplex PCR; TCRdb's version includes in-frame clones alone and lacks a portion of them. Among roughly 460,000 clones listed, approximately 90% were seen once. Per the germline V gene, CDR1 is SGHNT and CDR2 is YYREEE (reference sequence). The CDR3 spans 14 residues. The V and J ends lost 4 bases and 0 bases, in that order; junction bases with no gene match: 3. The gene calls are TRBV5-4 and TRBJ2-5; 7 positions match TRBD1. This clonotype was sampled from a man aged 18 to 29 with COVID-19, enrolled during active disease. Sequenced sample: peripheral blood. CDR3 region: CASSPQGNQETQYF. CDR3 bases: TGTGCCAGCAGCCCACAGGGGAACCAAGAGACCCAGTACTTC.